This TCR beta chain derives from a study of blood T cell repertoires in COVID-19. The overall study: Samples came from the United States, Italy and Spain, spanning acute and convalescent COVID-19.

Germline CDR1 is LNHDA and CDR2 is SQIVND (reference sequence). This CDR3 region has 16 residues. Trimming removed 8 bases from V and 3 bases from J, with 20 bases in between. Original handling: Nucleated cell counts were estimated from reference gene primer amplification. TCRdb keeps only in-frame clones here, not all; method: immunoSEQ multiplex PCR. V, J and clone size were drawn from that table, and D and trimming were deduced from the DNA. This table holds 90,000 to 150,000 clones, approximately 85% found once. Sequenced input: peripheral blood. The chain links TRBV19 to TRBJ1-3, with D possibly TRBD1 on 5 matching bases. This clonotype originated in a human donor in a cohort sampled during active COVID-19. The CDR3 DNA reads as TGTGCCAGTCTCACCAGGAAGGGACTGCATGGAAACACCATATATTTT. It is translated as CASLTRKGLHGNTIYF.